The clone carrying this T cell receptor beta chain was detected only a few times. Its antigen is unidentified. Germline lookup yields CDR1 SEHNR and CDR2 FQNEAQ (reference sequence). Trimming removed 3 bases from V and 4 bases from J, with 18 bases in between. The CDR3 sequence is 16 residues long. The data were taken from a study of response to subunit inactivated influenza vaccine. Findings of the study overall: T cells newly recruited by each seasonal influenza vaccination are few, the authors suggested.

MiXCR, run by TCRdb on the RT-PCR reads, gives a single entry per CDR3 protein. The sample has approximately 500,000 distinct CDR3 sequences, about 14% seen once; the top ten hold around 10%. The material was PBMCs from blood, obtained 11 to 12 days after vaccination. The clonotype was recovered from a man aged 45 to 65 who received an inactivated influenza vaccine. The gene calls are TRBV7-9 and TRBJ1-2, with D possibly TRBD1 on 6 matching bases. The DNA of the CDR3 is TGTGCCAGCAGCTTCACAACAGGGCCGAGGACCTATGGCTACACCTTC. Translation gives CASSFTTGPRTYGYTF.